The 23 T cell receptor beta chains below all came from one sample that was sequenced in a study of lymphopenia after photon versus proton radiotherapy. Only in-frame clones appear in the TCRdb table, and some are missing; sequencing was by immunoSEQ multiplex PCR. The sample yields around 50,000 clones, less than 85% seen once. The specimen comprised peripheral blood, sampled from a patient treated with proton-based radiotherapy. All receptors come from a man aged 60 to 75 with pancreatic cancer.

The chain uses TRBV5-4 and TRBJ2-1, with 13 bases lining up with TRBD2. V trimming: 4 bases; J trimming: 9 bases; junction bases outside the gene matches: 7. CDR3 size: 15 residues. Germline V gene data show CDR1 as SGHNT and CDR2 as YYREEE (reference sequence). CDR3: CASSTRTSGSGEQFF. The CDR3 DNA sequence: TGTGCCAGCAGCACCCGGACTAGCGGGAGTGGTGAGCAGTTCTTC.

This rearrangement joins TRBV19 to TRBJ2-7; D gene ambiguous. Trimming took off 5 bases at V and 7 bases at J, with 21 bases between the two ends. Germline V gene sequence: CDR1 LNHDA, CDR2 SQIVND (reference sequence). CDR3 length: 15 residues. The CDR3 region has the DNA TGTGCCAGTAGTCCCAGGAAAGACGGCCCCGAAGAGCAGTACTTC. Amino acids: CASSPRKDGPEEQYF. The variable domain in full, completed from reference TRBV19 and TRBJ2-7, reads DGGITQSPKYLFRKEGQNVTLSCEQNLNHDAMYWYRQDPGQGLRLIYYSQIVNDFQKGDIAEGYSVSREKKESFPLTVTSAQKNPTAFYLCASSPRKDGPEEQYFGPGTRLTVT.

The V gene is TRBV19, the J gene TRBJ1-5; D uncertain. The germline V gene has CDR1 LNHDA and CDR2 SQIVND (reference sequence). This CDR3 has 17 residues. V was cut by 2 bases and J by 0 bases, with 14 bases left in between. CDR3 region: CASSIIPRVPSNQPQHF. The CDR3 nucleotides read TGTGCCAGTAGTATAATACCCCGGGTCCCTAGCAATCAGCCCCAGCATTTT.

The gene calls are TRBV6-1 and TRBJ2-7, with 7 positions matching TRBD2. The CDR3 has 14 residues. J gave up 3 bases and V 4 bases, and 6 bases lay outside the gene matches. Germline V gives CDR1 MNHNS, CDR2 SASEGT. This CDR3 is CASSVREEHYEQYF. The CDR3 bases are TGTGCCAGCAGTGTCCGGGAGGAACACTACGAGCAGTACTTC.

This rearrangement joins TRBV6-1 to TRBJ1-2; weak D call: TRBD1 (5 bases). Deletions cut 1 base from V and 7 bases from J, with 16 bases between. CDR1 and CDR2 from the germline V gene are MNHNS and SASEGT. This CDR3 spans 15 amino acids. The DNA of the CDR3 is TGTGCCAGCAGTGAAGTAGGACTCTCCGGGGGTGGCTACACCTTC. Protein sequence: CASSEVGLSGGGYTF.

The chain's CDR3 is CASSLLAGGNEQFF. CDR3 DNA sequence: TGTGCCAGCAGTTTGCTAGCGGGAGGAAATGAGCAGTTCTTC. The V gene is TRBV27, the J gene TRBJ2-1, with 11 nucleotides matching TRBD2. Trimming took 3 bases from V and 7 from J; bases not matched to a gene: 2. CDR1 is MNHEY and CDR2 is SMNVEV in the germline V gene (reference sequence). CDR3 length: 14 amino acids.

This chain joins TRBV4-2 and TRBJ2-1; D possibly corresponds to TRBD2 (6 bases). The CDR3 consists of 16 residues. The V end was cut by 5 bases, the J end by 5 bases, with 19 bases between. Germline CDR1 reads LGHNA; CDR2 reads YNFKEQ. Here the CDR3 reads CASSTRAGLENNEQFF. CDR3 bases: TGTGCCAGCAGCACTCGGGCGGGATTAGAAAACAATGAGCAGTTCTTC.

The chain combines TRBV9 with TRBJ1-2; D call uncertain. V lost 0 bases and J lost 5, with 5 bases in between. This CDR3 has 12 residues. The germline V gene has CDR1 SGDLS and CDR2 YYNGEE. Here the CDR3 reads CASSVGGYGYTF. The CDR3 nucleotides read TGTGCCAGCAGCGTAGGAGGATATGGCTACACCTTC.

The gene calls are TRBV28 and TRBJ2-3, with 11 bases identical to TRBD2. The CDR3 totals 18 residues. Per germline, CDR1 MDHEN and CDR2 SYDVKM. J was trimmed by 0 bases and V by 2 bases; bases with no gene match: 7. The CDR3 DNA follows: TGTGCCAGCAGTTTAAGTCTAGCGGGAGGTCCTAGCACAGATACGCAGTATTTT. It yields the protein CASSLSLAGGPSTDTQYF.

This clone was seen a handful of times. The rearrangement uses TRBV5-1 and TRBJ1-2; maybe TRBD1 (6 bases). In germline, CDR1 is SGHRS, CDR2 YFSETQ. Trimming cost V 0 bases and J 0 bases, with 15 bases left between them. The length of the CDR3 is 17 residues. The CDR3 sequence is CASSLGTAKNSNYGYTF. The CDR3 region has the DNA TGCGCCAGCAGCTTGGGGACAGCCAAAAATTCTAACTATGGCTACACCTTC.

The chain carries TRBV20-1 and TRBJ2-3, with a tentative D call TRBD2 (6 bases). CDR3 size: 10 residues. CDR1 is DFQATT and CDR2 is SNEGSKA in the germline V gene (reference sequence). CDR3 bases: TGCAGCGGGGAGGCGGATACGCAGTATTTT. It is translated as CSGEADTQYF.

J is TRBJ2-3 and V is TRBV27; TRBD2 matches at 8 bases. Germline loops: CDR1 MNHEY, CDR2 SMNVEV (reference sequence). With 6 bases clipped from V and 4 bases from J, the junction kept 9 bases outside the gene matches. This CDR3 region has 15 residues. This CDR3 is CASRGAGGFSDTQYF. CDR3 bases: TGTGCCAGCAGGGGGGCGGGAGGTTTTTCAGATACGCAGTATTTT.

V usage is TRBV7-9 and J usage is TRBJ2-7, with 7 bases identical to TRBD2. The V gene's germline CDR1 is SEHNR and CDR2 FQNEAQ (reference sequence). The CDR3 loop spans 14 amino acids. V shed 4 bases, J shed 5 bases, and the junction held 8 bases outside the gene matches. The CDR3 protein is CASSSTDRGDEQYF. The CDR3 bases are TGTGCCAGCAGCTCCACTGATCGGGGGGACGAGCAGTACTTC.

The chain uses TRBV2 and TRBJ2-1, with 13 bases fitting TRBD2. The V and J ends lost 8 bases and 9 bases, in that order; junction bases with no gene match: 10. The CDR3 totals 15 residues. Per the germline V gene, CDR1 is SNHLY and CDR2 is FYNNEI. CDR3 in amino acids: CASHTGLAGIGEQFF. As DNA, the CDR3 is TGTGCCAGCCACACGGGACTAGCGGGAATCGGTGAGCAGTTCTTC.

The chain is built from TRBV27 and TRBJ2-1; TRBD2 matches 7 bases. Losses at the gene ends were 1 base for V and 5 bases for J; bases not matched to a gene: 11. The germline CDR1 and CDR2 sequences are MNHEY and SMNVEV (reference sequence). This CDR3 comprises 17 residues. The DNA for the CDR3 is TGTGCCAGCAGTTTATTATTTTCTAGCGGAGCCCACAATGAGCAGTTCTTC. It encodes CASSLLFSSGAHNEQFF.

The gene calls are TRBV5-1 and TRBJ1-1; 7 nucleotides match TRBD1. Germline CDR1 reads SGHRS; CDR2 reads YFSETQ. V was clipped by 4 bases and J by 1 base; unmatched bases: 4. The length of the CDR3 is 14 residues. Here the CDR3 reads CASSPWTGNTEAFF. The CDR3 DNA reads as TGCGCCAGCAGCCCCTGGACAGGGAACACTGAAGCTTTCTTT. Full variable domain (remainder filled in from reference TRBV5-1 and TRBJ1-1): KAGVTQTPRYLIKTRGQQVTLSCSPISGHRSVSWYQQTPGQGLQFLFEYFSETQRNKGNFPGRFSGRQFSNSRSEMNVSTLELGDSALYLCASSPWTGNTEAFFGQGTRLTVV.

V usage is TRBV5-1 and J usage is TRBJ1-4; D possibly corresponds to TRBD1 (5 bases). Per germline, CDR1 SGHRS and CDR2 YFSETQ. The CDR3 loop spans 15 amino acids. V lost 2 bases, J lost 7 bases, and 15 bases lay in between. For the CDR3, the DNA is TGCGCCAGCAGCTTAACCGGGACGGATATTGAAAAACTGTTTTTT. Protein sequence: CASSLTGTDIEKLFF. Variable domain in full (rest from reference TRBV5-1 and TRBJ1-4): KAGVTQTPRYLIKTRGQQVTLSCSPISGHRSVSWYQQTPGQGLQFLFEYFSETQRNKGNFPGRFSGRQFSNSRSEMNVSTLELGDSALYLCASSLTGTDIEKLFFGSGTQLSVL.

The V gene is TRBV11-3, the J gene TRBJ2-7; perhaps TRBD2 as D (6 bases). Between the trimmed V and J ends, which lost 6 bases and 0 bases, there was a span of 18 bases. The CDR3 extends over 16 amino acids. Germline V CDR1 and CDR2: SGHNT, YENEEA. CDR3 DNA sequence: TGTGCCAGCAGTTCCCTCGGGGGTCAGAACTCCTACGAGCAGTACTTC. This translates into CASSSLGGQNSYEQYF.

About this clone: At one end the junction does not follow the germline gene, possibly because of a read error. The chain combines TRBV11-3 with TRBJ1-2; D is undetermined. This CDR3 has 14 residues. Per the germline V gene, CDR1 is SGHNT and CDR2 is YENEEA. CDR3 sequence: CASSFVNRDGVTAF. CDR3 sequence (DNA): TGTGCCAGCAGCTTCGTTAATCGAGACGGTGTGACCGCCTTC.

J is TRBJ2-6 and V is TRBV28; TRBD2 might be the D (5 bases). This CDR3 comprises 15 residues. The ends were cut back, 6 bases at V and 6 bases at J, with 15 bases in the middle. CDR1 is MDHEN, CDR2 SYDVKM, per germline. The CDR3 loop reads CASRSTGYAANVLTF. The DNA of the CDR3 is TGTGCCAGCAGGAGCACGGGGTATGCGGCCAACGTCCTGACTTTC.

The chain has TRBV15 and TRBJ1-4; weak D call: TRBD1 (5 bases). The V end was cut by 5 bases, the J end by 8 bases, with 21 bases between. Germline V lookup: CDR1 LNHNV, CDR2 YYDKDF (reference sequence). This CDR3 is built from 16 residues. The CDR3 here is CATSQVDSPPREKLFF. Here the CDR3 DNA reads TGTGCCACCAGCCAAGTTGACAGCCCTCCTCGGGAAAAACTGTTTTTT. Full variable domain (remainder filled in from reference TRBV15 and TRBJ1-4): DAMVIQNPRYQVTQFGKPVTLSCSQTLNHNVMYWYQQKSSQAPKLLFHYYDKDFNNEADTPDNFQSRRPNTSFCFLDIRSPGLGDTAMYLCATSQVDSPPREKLFFGSGTQLSVL.

The V gene is TRBV4-3, the J gene TRBJ2-3; D is undetermined. Germline CDR1 and CDR2: LGHNA and YSLEER. V gave up 0 bases and J gave up 1 base, with 17 bases separating them. The CDR3 runs 18 residues. This CDR3 reads CASSQDYRPTWGTDTQYF. Written as DNA, the CDR3 is TGCGCCAGCAGCCAAGATTACAGACCTACATGGGGCACAGATACGCAGTATTTT.

A word on this clone: One end of the junction fails to match germline, which may point to a read error. The gene calls are TRBV5-5 and TRBJ2-7; 8 bases match TRBD2. CDR1 is SGHKS and CDR2 is YYEKEE in the germline V gene (reference sequence). CDR3 length: 16 amino acids. CDR3 residues: CASSQDWLAGSVVWDF. The CDR3 coding sequence is TGTGCCAGCAGCCAAGACTGGTTAGCGGGGAGCGTTGTTTGGGATTTC.